The clone carrying this T cell receptor beta chain appeared once. Germline lookup yields CDR1 MNHNS and CDR2 SASEGT. V shed 4 bases and J 6 bases; nucleotides not matched to a gene: 4. The CDR3 is made up of 13 amino acids. CD8+ and CD4+ T cells circulating in blood were sequenced for TCR beta. The sample belongs to a study of CD8 T cells in Susac syndrome. An input of about 0.5 to 1 ug of RNA was subjected to reverse transcription using random hexamers. Across 54 Vbeta and 13 Jbeta, immunoSEQ multiplex PCR amplified TCR beta CDR3. TCRdb redid the calling of the immunoSEQ multiplex PCR reads with MiXCR, one entry per CDR3 protein. The sample holds some 110,000 distinct CDR3 sequences, approximately 93% seen once.

This TCR was recovered from a human donor with multiple sclerosis. The genes are TRBV6-1 and TRBJ1-2, with 8 bases identical to TRBD1. Sequences were obtained from CD8+ T cells from PBMCs. In DNA form, the CDR3 reads TGTGCCAGCAGTGCCACAGGGGGAGATGGCTACACCTTC. Translation: CASSATGGDGYTF.